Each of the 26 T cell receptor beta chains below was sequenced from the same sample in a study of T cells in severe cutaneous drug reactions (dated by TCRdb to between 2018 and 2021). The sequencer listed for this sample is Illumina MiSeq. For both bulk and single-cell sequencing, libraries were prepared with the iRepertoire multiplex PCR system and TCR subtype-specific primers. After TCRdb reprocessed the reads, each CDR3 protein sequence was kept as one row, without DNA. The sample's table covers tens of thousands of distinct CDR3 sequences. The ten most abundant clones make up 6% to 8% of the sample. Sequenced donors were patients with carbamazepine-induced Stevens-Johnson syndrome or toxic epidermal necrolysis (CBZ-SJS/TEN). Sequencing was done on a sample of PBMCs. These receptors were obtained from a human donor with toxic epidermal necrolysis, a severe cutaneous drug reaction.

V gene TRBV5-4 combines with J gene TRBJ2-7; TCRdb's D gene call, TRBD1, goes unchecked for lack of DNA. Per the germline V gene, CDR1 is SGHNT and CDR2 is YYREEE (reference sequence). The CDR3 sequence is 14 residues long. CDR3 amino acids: CASSHDRVAYEQYF.

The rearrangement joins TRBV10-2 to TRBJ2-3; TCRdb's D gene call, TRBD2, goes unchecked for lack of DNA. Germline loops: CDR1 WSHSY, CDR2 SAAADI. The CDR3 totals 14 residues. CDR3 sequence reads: CASSPSGRADTQYF.

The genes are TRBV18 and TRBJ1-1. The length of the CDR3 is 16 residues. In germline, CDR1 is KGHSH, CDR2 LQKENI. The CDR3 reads CASSPRQGAMNTEAFF.

The CDR3 protein is CASSVDMNTEAFF. The rearrangement joins TRBV9 to TRBJ1-1. The CDR3 totals 13 residues. The germline V gene encodes CDR1 SGDLS and CDR2 YYNGEE.

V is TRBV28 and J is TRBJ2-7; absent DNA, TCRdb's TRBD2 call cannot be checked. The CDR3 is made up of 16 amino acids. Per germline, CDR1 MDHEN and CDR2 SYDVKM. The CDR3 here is CASNPTIGLAPFEQYF.

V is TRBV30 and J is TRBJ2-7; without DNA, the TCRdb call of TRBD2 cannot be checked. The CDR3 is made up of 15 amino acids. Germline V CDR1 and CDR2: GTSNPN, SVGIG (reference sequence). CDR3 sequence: CAWSPSRTVGYEQYF.

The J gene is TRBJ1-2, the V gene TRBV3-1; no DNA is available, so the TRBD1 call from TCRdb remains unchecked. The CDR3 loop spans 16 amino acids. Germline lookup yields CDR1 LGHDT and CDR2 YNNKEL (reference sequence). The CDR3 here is CASSHGLRGRYYGYTF.

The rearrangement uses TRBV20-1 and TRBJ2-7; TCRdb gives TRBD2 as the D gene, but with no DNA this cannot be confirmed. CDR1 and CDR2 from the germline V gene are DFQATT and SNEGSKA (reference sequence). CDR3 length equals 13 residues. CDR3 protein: CSARPSGRYEQYF.

The CDR3 region is CASSHDSSPNNEQFF. The J gene is TRBJ2-1, the V gene TRBV19. The germline CDR1 and CDR2 sequences are LNHDA and SQIVND (reference sequence). The CDR3 consists of 15 residues. The full variable domain, in which reference TRBV19 and TRBJ2-1 provide the parts outside the CDR3, is DGGITQSPKYLFRKEGQNVTLSCEQNLNHDAMYWYRQDPGQGLRLIYYSQIVNDFQKGDIAEGYSVSREKKESFPLTVTSAQKNPTAFYLCASSHDSSPNNEQFFGPGTRLTVL.

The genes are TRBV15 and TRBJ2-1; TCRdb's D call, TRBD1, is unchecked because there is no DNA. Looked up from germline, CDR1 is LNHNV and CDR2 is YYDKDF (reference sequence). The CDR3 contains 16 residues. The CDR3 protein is CATSITGTGGWNEQFF.

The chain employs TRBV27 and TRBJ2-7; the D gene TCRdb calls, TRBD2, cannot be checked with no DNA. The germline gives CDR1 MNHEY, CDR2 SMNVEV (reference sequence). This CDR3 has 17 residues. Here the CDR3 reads CASSSLVVGLDPYEQYF.

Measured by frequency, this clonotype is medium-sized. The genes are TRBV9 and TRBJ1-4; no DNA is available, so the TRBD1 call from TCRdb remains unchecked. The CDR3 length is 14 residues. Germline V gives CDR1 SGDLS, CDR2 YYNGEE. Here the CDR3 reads CASSTGAGGEKLFF.

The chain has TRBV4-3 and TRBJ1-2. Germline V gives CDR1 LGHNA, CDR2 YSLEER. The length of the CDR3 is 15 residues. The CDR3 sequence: CASSQGGIQVGGYTF.

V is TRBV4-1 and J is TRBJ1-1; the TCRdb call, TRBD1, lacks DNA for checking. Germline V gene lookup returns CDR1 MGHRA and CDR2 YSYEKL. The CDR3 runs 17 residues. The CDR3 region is CASSQDLESQGRTEAFF.

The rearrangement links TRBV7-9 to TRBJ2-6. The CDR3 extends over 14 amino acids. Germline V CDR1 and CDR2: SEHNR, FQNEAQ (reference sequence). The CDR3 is CASSLSSGANVLTF. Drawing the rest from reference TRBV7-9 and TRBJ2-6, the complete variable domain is DTGVSQNPRHKITKRGQNVTFRCDPISEHNRLYWYRQTLGQGPEFLTYFQNEAQLEKSRLLSDRFSAERPKGSFSTLEIQRTEQGDSAMYLCASSLSSGANVLTFGAGSRLTVL.

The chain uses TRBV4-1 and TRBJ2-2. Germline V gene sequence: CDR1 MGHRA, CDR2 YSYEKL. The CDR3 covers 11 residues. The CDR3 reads CASSRAGELFF.

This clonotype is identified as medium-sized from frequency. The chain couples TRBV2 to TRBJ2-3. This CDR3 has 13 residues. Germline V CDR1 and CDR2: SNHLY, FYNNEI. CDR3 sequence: CASSTDLSDTQYF.

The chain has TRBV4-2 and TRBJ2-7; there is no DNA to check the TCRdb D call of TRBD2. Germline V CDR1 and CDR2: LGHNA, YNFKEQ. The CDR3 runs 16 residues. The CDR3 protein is CASSQPAGEVPYEQYF.

The CDR3: CASSIRDRLSNTIYF. The chain couples TRBV19 to TRBJ1-3; TCRdb outputs TRBD1, but without DNA this stays unchecked. The CDR3 length is 15 residues. CDR1 and CDR2 (germline): LNHDA, SQIVND (reference sequence).

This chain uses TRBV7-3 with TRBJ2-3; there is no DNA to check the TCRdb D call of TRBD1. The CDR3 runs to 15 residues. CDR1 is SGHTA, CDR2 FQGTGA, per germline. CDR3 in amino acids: CASSSLGQVTDTQYF. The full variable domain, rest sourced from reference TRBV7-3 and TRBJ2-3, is GAGVSQTPSNKVTEKGKYVELRCDPISGHTALYWYRQSLGQGPEFLIYFQGTGAADDSGLPNDRFFAVRPEGSVSTLKIQRTERGDSAVYLCASSSLGQVTDTQYFGPGTRLTVL.

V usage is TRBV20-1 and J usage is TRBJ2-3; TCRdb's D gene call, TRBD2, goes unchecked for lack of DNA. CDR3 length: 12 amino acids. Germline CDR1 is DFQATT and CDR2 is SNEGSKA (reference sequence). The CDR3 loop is CSVGGSTDTQYF.

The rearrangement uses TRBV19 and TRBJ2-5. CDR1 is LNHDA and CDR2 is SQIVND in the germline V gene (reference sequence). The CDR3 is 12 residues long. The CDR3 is CASSRTEETQYF.

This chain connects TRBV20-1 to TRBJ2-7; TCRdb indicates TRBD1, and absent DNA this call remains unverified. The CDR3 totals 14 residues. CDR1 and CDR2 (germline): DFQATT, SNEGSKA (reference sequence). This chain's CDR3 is CSASGTGSPYEQYF.

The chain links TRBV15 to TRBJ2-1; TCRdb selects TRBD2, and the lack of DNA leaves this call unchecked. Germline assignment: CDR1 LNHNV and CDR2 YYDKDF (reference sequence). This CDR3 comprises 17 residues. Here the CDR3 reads CATSRIPRESGRNEQFF.

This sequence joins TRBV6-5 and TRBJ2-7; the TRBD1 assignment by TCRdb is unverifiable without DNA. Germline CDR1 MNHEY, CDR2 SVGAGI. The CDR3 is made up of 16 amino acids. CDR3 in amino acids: CASSYSIGDRDYEQYF.

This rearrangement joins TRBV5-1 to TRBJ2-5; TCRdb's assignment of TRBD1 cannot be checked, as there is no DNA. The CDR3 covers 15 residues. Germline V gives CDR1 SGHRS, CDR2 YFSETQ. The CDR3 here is CASSLDPAGGETQYF. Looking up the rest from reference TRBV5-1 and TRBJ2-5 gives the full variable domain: KAGVTQTPRYLIKTRGQQVTLSCSPISGHRSVSWYQQTPGQGLQFLFEYFSETQRNKGNFPGRFSGRQFSNSRSEMNVSTLELGDSALYLCASSLDPAGGETQYFGPGTRLLVL.